This T cell receptor beta chain was identified in a study of control samples from healthy donors and cancer patients. V was trimmed by 5 bases and J by 2 bases, leaving 18 bases between them. CDR3 length: 16 amino acids. In germline, CDR1 is KGHSH, CDR2 LQKENI. Sequencing used immunoSEQ multiplex PCR; TCRdb keeps in-frame clones, though not all of them. Its table records approximately 190,000 clones. The chain couples TRBV18 to TRBJ1-1; D possibly corresponds to TRBD1 (5 bases). The sample comprised blood. The source is a woman in her 30s in good health. In DNA, the CDR3 is TGTGCCAGCTCAGACCGGGACGTAAGGTTTAACACTGAAGCTTTCTTT. Translated, it gives CASSDRDVRFNTEAFF.